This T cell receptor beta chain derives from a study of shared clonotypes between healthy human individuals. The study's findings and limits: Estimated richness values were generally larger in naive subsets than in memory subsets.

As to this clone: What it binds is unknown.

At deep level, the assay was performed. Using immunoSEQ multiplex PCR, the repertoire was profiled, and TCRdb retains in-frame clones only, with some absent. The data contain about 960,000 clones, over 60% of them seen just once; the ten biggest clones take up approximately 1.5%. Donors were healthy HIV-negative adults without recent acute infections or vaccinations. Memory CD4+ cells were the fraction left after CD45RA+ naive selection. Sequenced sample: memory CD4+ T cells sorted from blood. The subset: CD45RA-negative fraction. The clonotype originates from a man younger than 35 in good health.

CDR3 amino acids: CASSLAQAGWPNEQYF. CDR3 sequence (DNA): TGTGCCAGCAGCTTAGCGCAAGCGGGGTGGCCCAACGAGCAGTACTTC. This sequence joins TRBV7-2 and TRBJ2-7; 7 nucleotides align to TRBD2. Germline V gene lookup returns CDR1 SGHTA and CDR2 FQGNSA. The CDR3 runs to 16 residues. Trimming at V came to 0 bases and at J to 5 bases, leaving 10 bases not matched to a gene.